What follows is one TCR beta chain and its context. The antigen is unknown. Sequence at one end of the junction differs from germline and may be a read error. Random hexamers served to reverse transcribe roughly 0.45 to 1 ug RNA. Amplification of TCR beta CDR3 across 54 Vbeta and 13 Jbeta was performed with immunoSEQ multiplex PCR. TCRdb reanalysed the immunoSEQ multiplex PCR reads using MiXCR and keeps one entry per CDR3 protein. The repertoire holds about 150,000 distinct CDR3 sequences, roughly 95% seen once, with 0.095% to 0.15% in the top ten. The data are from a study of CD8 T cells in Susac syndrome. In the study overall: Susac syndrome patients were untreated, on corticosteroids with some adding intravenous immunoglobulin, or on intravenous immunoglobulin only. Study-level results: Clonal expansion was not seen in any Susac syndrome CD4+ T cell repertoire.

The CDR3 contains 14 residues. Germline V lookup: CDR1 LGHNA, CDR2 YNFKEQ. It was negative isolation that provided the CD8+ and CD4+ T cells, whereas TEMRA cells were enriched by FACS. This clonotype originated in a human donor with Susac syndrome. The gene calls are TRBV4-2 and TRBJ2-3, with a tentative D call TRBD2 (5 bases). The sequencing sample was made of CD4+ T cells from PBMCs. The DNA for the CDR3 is TGTGCCAGCAGCCAAGGTGGAGGCACAAATACGCAGTATTTT. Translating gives CASSQGGGTNTQYF.